This T cell receptor (beta chain) was captured by sequencing in a study of T cell responses to AZD1222 COVID-19 vaccine. Trimming took 5 bases from V and 9 from J, leaving 20 bases between them. Germline V gives CDR1 MDHEN, CDR2 SYDVKM. CDR3 size: 16 residues. Overall study results and limits: There were repertoire samples only from the period after the peak T cell response.

Using immunoSEQ multiplex PCR, the repertoire was profiled, and TCRdb retains in-frame clones only, with some absent. The repertoire includes about 120,000 clones, over 75% of them detected once, and about 3% sits in the top ten. To note about this clone: Its specificity is unknown.

The input for sequencing was peripheral blood, taken on day 0 of AZD1222 vaccination. The receptor comes from an adult in good health. The chain carries TRBV28 and TRBJ1-6, with a weak D call TRBD1 (5 bases). CDR3 residues: CASSTLPGVAGSPLHF. Written as DNA, the CDR3 is TGTGCCAGCAGTACTCTGCCGGGGGTGGCTGGTTCACCCCTCCACTTT.